This T cell receptor beta chain was identified during a study of cytomegalovirus exposure and HLA in healthy donors. The CDR3 totals 16 residues. In germline, CDR1 is MGHRA, CDR2 YSYEKL. The V end was cut by 3 bases, the J end by 4 bases, with 18 bases between. Use of 60 Vbeta and 13 Jbeta primers characterized the PCR. Some clones are missing from TCRdb's copy, which holds only in-frame ones; the method was immunoSEQ multiplex PCR. This table has 180,000 or so clones, 82% appearing once. This TCR came from a man aged 35 to 55 in good health and CMV-seronegative. The chain employs TRBV4-1 and TRBJ1-1; D unclear. Sequencing used PBMCs. The CDR3 spells CASSQEGKASGTEAFF. CDR3 DNA sequence: TGCGCCAGCAGCCAGGAGGGTAAGGCTTCGGGCACTGAAGCTTTCTTT.